This T cell receptor beta chain was documented in a study of patients and donors after allogeneic stem cell transplantation. Via MiXCR, TCRdb re-called the RT-PCR reads, giving one row per CDR3 protein. In the table there are about 960,000 distinct CDR3 sequences, roughly 18% of which are singletons. This clonotype was detected only a few times. V lost 5 bases to trimming and J lost 5 bases, with 18 bases between them. CDR1 and CDR2 from the germline V gene are PRHDT and FYEKMQ (reference sequence). This CDR3 region has 15 residues. The TCR was taken from a human donor who was either an allogeneic HSCT recipient or a stem cell or donor lymphocyte infusion donor (not recorded which). It is not recorded whose cells these are; they may come from a transplant donor. The chain has TRBV13 and TRBJ1-2; D not resolved. What was sequenced was blood, either unsorted or a sorted T cell fraction (not recorded which). CDR3 amino acids: CASSPSENRDYGYTF. The CDR3 DNA follows: TGTGCCAGCAGCCCATCTGAGAACAGAGATTATGGCTACACCTTC.